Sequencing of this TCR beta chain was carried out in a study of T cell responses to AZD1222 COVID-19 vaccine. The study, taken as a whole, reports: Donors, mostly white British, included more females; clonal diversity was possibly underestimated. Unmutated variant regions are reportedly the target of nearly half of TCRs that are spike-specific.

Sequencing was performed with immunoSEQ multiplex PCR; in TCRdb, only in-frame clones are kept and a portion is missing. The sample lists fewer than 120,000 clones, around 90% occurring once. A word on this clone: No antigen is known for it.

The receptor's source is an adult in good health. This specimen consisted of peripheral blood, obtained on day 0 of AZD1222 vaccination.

CDR3 region: CASSEARTPGYTF. CDR3 DNA sequence: TGTGCCAGCAGTGAAGCTAGGACTCCTGGCTACACCTTC. This chain uses TRBV2 with TRBJ1-2, with D unresolved. The germline V and J ends were trimmed by 0 bases and 7 bases, with 9 bases remaining between them. Germline values: CDR1 SNHLY, CDR2 FYNNEI. The CDR3 covers 13 residues.